This is a list of T cell receptor beta chains from one sample in a study of blood T cell repertoires in COVID-19. The protocol was immunoSEQ multiplex PCR, while the TCRdb copy is restricted to in-frame clones and leaves out a portion. This sample has approximately 210,000 clones, with roughly 79% found just once. The specimen was PBMCs or T cells enriched from blood (not recorded which). All receptors derive from a woman between 50 and 59 years old with acute COVID-19. CDR3s include the opening cysteine and the closing phenylalanine or tryptophan. The D gene is left open where the match is weak. For some rows the clone size is stated as once, few or many, or as a class when expanded; others skip it.

D: TRBD2
V: TRBV14
length: 16
J: TRBJ2-3
size: -
DNA: TGTGCCAGCAGACGGAGCGGGGGGGTCAGCACAGATACGCAGTATTTT
CDR3: CASRRSGGVSTDTQYF

D: TRBD1
V: TRBV9
length: 18
J: TRBJ1-5
size: many
DNA: TGTGCCAGCAGCGAGGGGGGACAGGGGGCTTATAGCAATCAGCCCCAGCATTTT
CDR3: CASSEGGQGAYSNQPQHF

D: -
V: TRBV7-2
length: 16
J: TRBJ2-1
size: -
DNA: TGTGCCAGCAGTCCAACCGGGGTAGCGTATTACAATGAGCAGTTCTTC
CDR3: CASSPTGVAYYNEQFF

D: TRBD2
V: TRBV28
length: 14
J: TRBJ2-7
size: -
DNA: TGTGCCAGCAGCTTTCGGGGGGTCTCCTACGAGCAGTACTTC
CDR3: CASSFRGVSYEQYF

D: TRBD1
V: TRBV7-2
length: 18
J: TRBJ1-2
size: -
DNA: TGTGCCAGCAGCCGGAAGGCCACGGACAGGGCGGACCGAGAGGGCTACACCTTC
CDR3: CASSRKATDRADREGYTF

D: TRBD2
V: TRBV7-2
length: 14
J: TRBJ2-2
size: few
DNA: TGTGCCGGGGGACCGGGAGGGATCACCGGGGAGCTGTTTTTT
CDR3: CAGGPGGITGELFF

D: -
V: TRBV28
length: 15
J: TRBJ1-2
size: many
DNA: TGTGCCAGCAGTAACCCCGGGGAAAGGACGGATAGCTACACCTTC
CDR3: CASSNPGERTDSYTF

D: TRBD2
V: TRBV7-2
length: 15
J: TRBJ2-7
size: -
DNA: TGTGCCAGCAGCTTATCTAGCGGGGGGGTAGTCGAGCAGTACTTC
CDR3: CASSLSSGGVVEQYF

D: -
V: TRBV7-2
length: 15
J: TRBJ2-5
size: -
DNA: TGTGCCAGCAGCTTAGCGGGGCTAGGACAAGAGACCCAGTACTTC
CDR3: CASSLAGLGQETQYF

D: TRBD1
V: TRBV10-3
length: 16
J: TRBJ2-7
size: many
DNA: TGTGCCATCAGTGAGCCGGGACAGGGGAGCTCCTACGAGCAGTACTTC
CDR3: CAISEPGQGSSYEQYF

D: TRBD1
V: TRBV28
length: 13
J: TRBJ2-7
size: -
DNA: TGTGCCAGCCGAGCCGGGACAGGCTACGAGCAGTACTTC
CDR3: CASRAGTGYEQYF

D: TRBD2
V: TRBV19
length: 16
J: TRBJ2-1
size: -
DNA: TGTGCCAGTAGTATGCACACTAGCGGGGGCCGCAATGAGCAGTTCTTC
CDR3: CASSMHTSGGRNEQFF